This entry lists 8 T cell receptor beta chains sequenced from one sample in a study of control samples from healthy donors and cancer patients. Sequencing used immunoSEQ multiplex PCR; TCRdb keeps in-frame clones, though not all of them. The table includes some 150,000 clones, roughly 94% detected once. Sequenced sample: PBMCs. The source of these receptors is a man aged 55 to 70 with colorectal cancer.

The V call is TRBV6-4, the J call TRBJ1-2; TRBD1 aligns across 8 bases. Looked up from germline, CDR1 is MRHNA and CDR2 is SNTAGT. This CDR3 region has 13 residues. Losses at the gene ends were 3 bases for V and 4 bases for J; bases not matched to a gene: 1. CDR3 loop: CASSETGAYGYTF. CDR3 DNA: TGTGCCAGCAGTGAGACAGGGGCCTATGGCTACACCTTC.

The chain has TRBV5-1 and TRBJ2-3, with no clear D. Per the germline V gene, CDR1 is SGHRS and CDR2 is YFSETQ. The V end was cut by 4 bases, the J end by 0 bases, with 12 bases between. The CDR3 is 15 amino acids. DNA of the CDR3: TGCGCCAGCAGCCCCGGGTACTACAGCACAGATACGCAGTATTTT. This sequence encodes CASSPGYYSTDTQYF. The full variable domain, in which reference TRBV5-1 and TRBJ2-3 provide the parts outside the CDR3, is KAGVTQTPRYLIKTRGQQVTLSCSPISGHRSVSWYQQTPGQGLQFLFEYFSETQRNKGNFPGRFSGRQFSNSRSEMNVSTLELGDSALYLCASSPGYYSTDTQYFGPGTRLTVL.

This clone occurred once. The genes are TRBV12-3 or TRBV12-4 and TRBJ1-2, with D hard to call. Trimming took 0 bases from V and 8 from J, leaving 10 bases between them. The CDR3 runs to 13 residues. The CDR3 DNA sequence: TGTGCCAGCAGTTTAGCGGAGGCGGGCGGCTACACCTTC. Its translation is CASSLAEAGGYTF.

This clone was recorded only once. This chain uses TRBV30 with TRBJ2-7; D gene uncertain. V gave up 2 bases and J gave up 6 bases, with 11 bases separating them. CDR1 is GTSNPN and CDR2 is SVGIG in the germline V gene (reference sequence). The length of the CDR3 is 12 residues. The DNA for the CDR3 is TGTGCCTGGAGTACCTCCACCCTCGAGCAGTACTTC. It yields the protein CAWSTSTLEQYF.

The CDR3 is CASIEGAPPGELFF. The CDR3 DNA follows: TGTGCCAGCATAGAGGGGGCGCCCCCCGGGGAGCTGTTTTTT. The gene calls are TRBV2 and TRBJ2-2; 7 positions agree with TRBD1. Germline CDR1 reads SNHLY; CDR2 reads FYNNEI. V was clipped by 7 bases and J by 6 bases; unmatched bases: 8. There are 14 residues in the CDR3.

CDR3 sequence (DNA): TGTGCCAGCAGCCCCGGAGGTGGGGGATATCAGCCCCAGCATTTT. Residues: CASSPGGGGYQPQHF. The gene calls are TRBV9 and TRBJ1-5; TRBD1 might be the D (5 bases). From germline, CDR1 is SGDLS and CDR2 YYNGEE. With 4 bases removed from V and 5 bases from J, the gap between germline ends came to 16 bases. The CDR3 is 15 residues long.

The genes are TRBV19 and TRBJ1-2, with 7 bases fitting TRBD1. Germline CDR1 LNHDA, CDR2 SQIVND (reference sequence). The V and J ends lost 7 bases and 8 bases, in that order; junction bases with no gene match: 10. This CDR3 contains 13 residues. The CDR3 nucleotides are TGTGCCAGTACCCAGACAGGGAGGGACGGCTACACCTTC. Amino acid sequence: CASTQTGRDGYTF.

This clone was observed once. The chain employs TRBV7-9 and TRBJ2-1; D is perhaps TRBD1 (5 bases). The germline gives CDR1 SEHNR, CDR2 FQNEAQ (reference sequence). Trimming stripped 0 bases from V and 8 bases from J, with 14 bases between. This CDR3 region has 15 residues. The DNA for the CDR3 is TGTGCCAGCAGCTTAGCGCGGCAGGGATTGGATGAGCAGTTCTTC. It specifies CASSLARQGLDEQFF.